Listed below are T cell receptor beta chains from one sample, sequenced in a study of prognosis after radiotherapy for stage I lung cancer. A single record per CDR3 protein comes from TCRdb applying MiXCR to the multiplex PCR reads. This sample has nearly 35,000 distinct CDR3 sequences, with under 35% found just once. The input for sequencing was PBMCs, taken before or after stereotactic body radiation therapy (not recorded which). The source is a donor older than 45 with non-small cell lung cancer. The CDR3 runs from the conserved cysteine through the conserved F or W. Each record gives: V gene, clone size, J gene, D gene, CDR3 protein, CDR3 DNA. D genes are given only for firm matches. Where a row states a size, it is once, few, many or the class of an expanded clone; other rows omit it.

TRBV11-3	many	TRBJ1-1	-	CASSLEGNTEAFF	TGTGCCAGCAGCTTAGAAGGAAACACTGAAGCTTTCTTT
TRBV19	many	TRBJ2-2	-	CASRYGANTGELFF	TGTGCCAGTAGGTACGGGGCTAACACCGGGGAGCTGTTTTTT
TRBV6-1	few	TRBJ2-7	-	CASSVTYEQYF	TGTGCCAGCAGTGTAACCTACGAGCAGTACTTC
TRBV5-1	many	TRBJ2-7	-	CASSGSSGPGPYEQYF	TGCGCCAGCAGCGGCTCTTCGGGGCCCGGCCCCTACGAGCAGTACTTC
TRBV5-4	-	TRBJ2-5	TRBD1	CASSLQSGGQETQYF	TGTGCCAGCAGCTTACAATCAGGGGGCCAAGAGACCCAGTACTTC
TRBV11-2	many	TRBJ2-3	-	CASRGASDTQYF	TGTGCCAGCAGGGGGGCATCGGATACGCAGTATTTT
TRBV6-1	-	TRBJ1-2	-	CASSHPGGYYGYTF	TGTGCCAGCAGCCACCCTGGTGGGTACTATGGCTACACCTTC
TRBV5-1	once	TRBJ1-2	TRBD1	CASTPEPGGDGYTF	TGCGCCAGCACCCCTGAACCAGGGGGCGATGGCTACACCTTC
TRBV5-6	many	TRBJ2-7	-	CASSLGSPYEQYF	TGTGCCAGCAGCTTGGGCTCCCCCTACGAGCAGTACTTC
TRBV24-1	many	TRBJ2-5	TRBD1	CATSDPTGGDPETQYF	TGTGCCACCAGTGATCCGACAGGGGGCGATCCCGAGACCCAGTACTTC
TRBV28	many	TRBJ1-1	-	CASLPEQNTEAFF	TGTGCCAGTCTTCCAGAGCAAAACACTGAAGCTTTCTTT
TRBV14	many	TRBJ2-3	TRBD1	CASSQGQGATDTQYF	TGTGCCAGCAGCCAAGGACAGGGGGCCACAGATACGCAGTATTTT
TRBV9	many	TRBJ1-3	-	CASSVAPEGMGNTIYF	TGTGCCAGCAGCGTAGCTCCGGAGGGGATGGGAAACACCATATATTTT
TRBV2	many	TRBJ1-6	-	CASKQNNSPLHF	TGTGCCAGCAAGCAGAATAATTCACCCCTCCACTTT
TRBV6-1	-	TRBJ2-5	-	CASSHLLGGRETQYF	TGTGCCAGCAGCCACCTCCTGGGGGGGCGGGAGACACAGTACTTC
TRBV15	-	TRBJ2-5	-	CATSRDMERSQETQYF	TGTGCCACCAGCAGAGATATGGAACGCAGTCAAGAGACCCAGTACTTC
TRBV24-1	-	TRBJ2-6	-	CAIGTSYSGANLLTF	TGTGCCATCGGGACTTCCTACTCTGGGGCCAACCTCCTGACTTTC
TRBV28	many	TRBJ1-2	-	CASSSWDYGYTF	TGTGCCAGCAGCTCCTGGGACTATGGCTACACCTTC
TRBV28	many	TRBJ1-5	TRBD1	CASSLATGGGQPQHF	TGTGCCAGCAGTTTAGCTACAGGGGGCGGTCAGCCCCAGCATTTT
TRBV7-6	many	TRBJ2-7	-	CASSSTRTGRGAYEQYF	TGTGCCAGCAGCTCAACACGGACAGGGAGGGGGGCCTACGAGCAGTACTTC
TRBV12-3/TRBV12-4	many	TRBJ1-5	-	CASSLSQGRIQHF	TGTGCCAGCAGCCTATCCCAGGGTCGCATCCAGCATTTT
TRBV6-2/TRBV6-3	many	TRBJ1-1	-	CASSYSGGDTEAFF	TGTGCCAGCAGTTACTCGGGGGGGGATACTGAAGCTTTCTTT
TRBV11-3	many	TRBJ2-7	-	CASSLRALGSIVYEQYF	TGTGCCAGCAGCTTAAGGGCTCTGGGTAGTATTGTCTACGAGCAGTACTTC
TRBV11-2	medium-sized	TRBJ1-3	-	CASSLDSSISGNTIYF	TGTGCCAGCAGCTTAGACAGTTCCATCTCTGGAAACACCATATATTTT
TRBV20-1	-	TRBJ1-2	-	CSAGPGYGYTF	TGCAGTGCTGGTCCCGGCTATGGCTACACCTTC
TRBV5-1	many	TRBJ2-1	TRBD2	CASSLATTSSEQFF	TGCGCCAGCAGCTTGGCTACGACTAGCTCTGAGCAGTTCTTC
TRBV4-2	many	TRBJ1-1	-	CASSLLGAGRKAFF	TGTGCCAGCAGCCTCCTGGGTGCGGGGCGAAAAGCTTTCTTT
TRBV6-1	many	TRBJ2-1	-	CASTPGPSYNEQFF	TGTGCCAGCACCCCCGGACCCTCCTACAATGAGCAGTTCTTC
TRBV28	-	TRBJ1-2	-	CASSSATGYTGYTF	TGTGCCAGCAGCTCAGCCACAGGGTACACTGGCTACACCTTC
TRBV30	many	TRBJ1-1	-	CAWSEFNTEAFF	TGTGCCTGGAGTGAATTTAACACTGAAGCTTTCTTT
TRBV6-5	once	TRBJ1-1	-	CASSYERLPGTEAFF	TGTGCCAGCAGTTACGAGCGCCTCCCGGGCACTGAAGCTTTCTTT
TRBV6-4	many	TRBJ2-3	-	CASSPSVGDTQYF	TGTGCCAGCAGTCCCTCCGTAGGAGATACGCAGTATTTT
TRBV5-1	many	TRBJ2-2	TRBD1	CASSLDGTGYAGELFF	TGCGCCAGCAGCTTGGATGGGACAGGGTATGCCGGGGAGCTGTTTTTT
TRBV7-9	many	TRBJ1-1	-	CASIRSALNTEAFF	TGTGCCAGCATCAGGAGCGCATTGAACACTGAAGCTTTCTTT
TRBV2	many	TRBJ2-7	-	CASSGVTEQYF	TGTGCCAGCAGTGGAGTCACCGAGCAGTACTTC
TRBV6-1	medium-sized	TRBJ2-7	TRBD1	CASSPRPGGSYEQYF	TGTGCCAGCAGTCCCCGGCCAGGGGGCAGCTACGAGCAGTACTTC
TRBV6-2/TRBV6-3	many	TRBJ2-3	-	CASSTRDGLRDTQYF	TGTGCCAGCAGTACCCGGGACGGACTCCGGGATACGCAGTATTTT
TRBV4-1	many	TRBJ1-5	TRBD1	CASSRGTGRQPQHF	TGCGCCAGCAGCCGGGGGACAGGGAGGCAGCCCCAGCATTTT
TRBV3-1	-	TRBJ2-3	TRBD2	CASSQRLAPPGDTQYF	TGTGCCAGCAGCCAGCGACTAGCACCGCCGGGAGATACGCAGTATTTT
TRBV12-3/TRBV12-4	-	TRBJ1-1	-	CASTTSRHGGTEAFF	TGTGCCAGCACCACCTCAAGACACGGCGGCACTGAAGCTTTCTTT
TRBV25-1	-	TRBJ2-3	TRBD2	CASSPPEVAAGGTYTQYF	TGTGCCAGCAGTCCCCCCGAGGTAGCGGCGGGGGGCACATATACGCAGTATTTT
TRBV9	many	TRBJ2-5	-	CASSVDTGGETQYF	TGTGCCAGCAGCGTAGACACCGGGGGAGAGACCCAGTACTTC
TRBV28	-	TRBJ2-5	-	CASTGALGTPRGETQYF	TGTGCCAGCACCGGGGCCCTCGGGACCCCCAGGGGAGAGACCCAGTACTTC
TRBV6-1	many	TRBJ1-2	-	CASTVTGGSGGYTF	TGTGCCAGCACGGTCACAGGTGGATCTGGGGGCTACACCTTC
TRBV30	many	TRBJ2-1	TRBD2	CAWSAPQRGIHNEQFF	TGTGCCTGGAGCGCCCCTCAGCGGGGGATCCACAATGAGCAGTTCTTC